The clone carrying this T cell receptor beta chain came up once. The data were obtained in a study of blood T cell repertoires in COVID-19. Study-level background: The study drew acute and convalescent COVID-19 samples from the United States, Italy and Spain. Sources were T cells, B-cell-depleted T cells, or PBMCs; the material itself was cDNA or gDNA.

Patients at the Seattle site were enrolled during active infection and followed longitudinally. The germline gives CDR1 SGHDT, CDR2 YYEEEE. V shed 2 bases and J 6 bases; nucleotides not matched to a gene: 2. The CDR3 totals 15 residues. In the original analysis: Amplified reference gene primers provided the basis for estimating nucleated cell counts. TCRdb's table, derived via immunoSEQ multiplex PCR, lists solely in-frame clones and lacks some. V, J and clone size reflect that table, while D and trimming were determined from the DNA. The sample lists about 230,000 clones; about nine tenths were seen once.

The chain couples TRBV5-6 to TRBJ2-2; 12 bases are shared with TRBD2. The receptor comes from a man aged 45-60 years with COVID-19, enrolled during active disease. Sequencing used peripheral blood. The CDR3 DNA follows: TGTGCCAGCAGCTTAGGACTAGCGGGGTCCGGGGAGCTGTTTTTT. Protein sequence: CASSLGLAGSGELFF.